These 9 T cell receptor beta chains came from one sample sequenced in a study of shared clonotypes between healthy human individuals. TCRdb keeps only in-frame clones here, not all; method: immunoSEQ multiplex PCR. The profile shows roughly 2.5 million clones, more than 90% of them singletons. Source material: naive CD4+ T cells sorted from blood. The sample's subset: CD45RA+ positively selected. Receptors originate from a young man in good health.

This rearrangement joins TRBV19 to TRBJ1-4; the match to TRBD1 covers 8 bases. The CDR3 is 14 residues long. Trimming at V came to 4 bases and at J to 3 bases, leaving 1 base not matched to a gene. The germline V gene has CDR1 LNHDA and CDR2 SQIVND (reference sequence). The CDR3 coding sequence is TGTGCCAGTAGTAAGACAGGGGCTAATGAAAAACTGTTTTTT. As protein: CASSKTGANEKLFF.

This chain connects TRBV2 to TRBJ2-1; TRBD1 matches at 11 bases. The germline CDR1 and CDR2 sequences are SNHLY and FYNNEI. V gave up 3 bases and J gave up 2 bases; unmatched junction bases: 6. This CDR3 comprises 17 residues. The CDR3 region is CASSENPGQGAYNEQFF. For the CDR3, the DNA is TGTGCCAGCAGTGAGAATCCGGGACAGGGGGCCTACAATGAGCAGTTCTTC.

This clone was seen just once. The chain uses TRBV6-1 and TRBJ2-1, with 9 bases identical to TRBD2. With V trimmed by 4 bases and J by 3 bases, 10 bases remained unmatched. Germline CDR1 reads MNHNS; CDR2 reads SASEGT. The CDR3 runs to 17 residues. The DNA for the CDR3 is TGTGCCAGCAGTGTTTCTAGCGGGGCTACGTTCTACAATGAGCAGTTCTTC. This sequence encodes CASSVSSGATFYNEQFF.

The rearrangement joins TRBV5-1 to TRBJ2-7, with 9 positions matching TRBD1. Germline CDR1 SGHRS, CDR2 YFSETQ. V shed 1 base and J 5 bases; nucleotides not matched to a gene: 7. The CDR3 is 15 residues long. The CDR3 DNA follows: TGCGCCAGCAGCTTGTCAGGACAGGGGATCAACGAGCAGTACTTC. Protein: CASSLSGQGINEQYF.

This clone was recorded only once. V usage is TRBV6-1 and J usage is TRBJ1-1; 9 bases are a match to TRBD1. The J segment lost 4 bases and the V segment lost 2 bases, leaving 2 bases of the junction unmatched. The CDR3 covers 14 residues. CDR1 is MNHNS and CDR2 is SASEGT in the germline V gene. The CDR3, as DNA: TGTGCCAGCAGTGAACTACAGGGGGCCACTGAAGCTTTCTTT. The encoded protein is CASSELQGATEAFF.

The chain is built from TRBV10-1 and TRBJ2-2; the D is unclear. Germline CDR1 WNHNN, CDR2 SYGVQD (reference sequence). The germline V and J ends were trimmed by 3 bases and 1 base, with 6 bases remaining between them. This CDR3 contains 14 residues. The CDR3 DNA follows: TGCGCCAGCAGTGATGATCGGAACACCGGGGAGCTGTTTTTT. Translation: CASSDDRNTGELFF.

Points on this clone: At the DNA level, this CDR3 is encoded by other sequences in the same sample as well. The V call is TRBV2, the J call TRBJ2-3, with D possibly being TRBD1 (6 bases). The CDR3 is 15 amino acids. Germline CDR1 and CDR2: SNHLY and FYNNEI. Trimming stripped 4 bases from V and 0 bases from J, with 11 bases between. CDR3 sequence (DNA): TGTGCCAGCAGTGTAGGGGGACCTAGCACAGATACGCAGTATTTT. Protein sequence: CASSVGGPSTDTQYF.

The chain couples TRBV27 to TRBJ2-1; either TRBD1 or TRBD2 may fit D (5 bases each). The CDR3 is 14 residues long. Germline V gene sequence: CDR1 MNHEY, CDR2 SMNVEV (reference sequence). V lost 8 bases and J 0 bases, leaving 11 bases between the germline ends. The CDR3 loop is CASRGALSYNEQFF. DNA of the CDR3: TGTGCCAGCCGAGGGGCACTCTCCTACAATGAGCAGTTCTTC.

The genes are TRBV5-4 and TRBJ1-5; D remains ambiguous. CDR1 is SGHNT, CDR2 YYREEE, per germline (reference sequence). V was cut by 4 bases and J by 8 bases, with 19 bases left in between. There are 15 residues in the CDR3. CDR3 sequence reads: CASSPRTASNKPQHF. For the CDR3, the DNA is TGTGCCAGCAGCCCCCGAACAGCATCTAACAAGCCCCAGCATTTT.